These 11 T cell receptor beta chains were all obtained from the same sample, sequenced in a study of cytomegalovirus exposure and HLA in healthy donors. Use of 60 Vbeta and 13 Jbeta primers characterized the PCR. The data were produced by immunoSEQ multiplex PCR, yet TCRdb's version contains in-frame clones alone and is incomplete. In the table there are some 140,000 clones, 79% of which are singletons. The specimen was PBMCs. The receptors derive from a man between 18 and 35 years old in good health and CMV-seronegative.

The CDR3 nucleotides read TGTGCCAGCAGCCAGGGGACCCTGGAGCAGTTCTTC. The encoded protein is CASSQGTLEQFF. V gene TRBV5-4 combines with J gene TRBJ2-1, with D possibly matching TRBD1 (6 bases). The CDR3 is 12 amino acids. V gave up 4 bases and J gave up 10 bases, with 12 bases separating them. Germline V lookup: CDR1 SGHNT, CDR2 YYREEE (reference sequence).

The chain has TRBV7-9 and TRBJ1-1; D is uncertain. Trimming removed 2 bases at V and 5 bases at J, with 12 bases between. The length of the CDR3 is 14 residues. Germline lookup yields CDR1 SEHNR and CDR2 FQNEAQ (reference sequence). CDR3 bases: TGTGCCAGCAGCTTATACCGGGAAGGGACTGAAGCTTTCTTT. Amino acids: CASSLYREGTEAFF.

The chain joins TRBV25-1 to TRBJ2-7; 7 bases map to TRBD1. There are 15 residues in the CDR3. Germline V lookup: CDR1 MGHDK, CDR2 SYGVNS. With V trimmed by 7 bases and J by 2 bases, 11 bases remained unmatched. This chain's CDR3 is CASISNPGTAYEQYF. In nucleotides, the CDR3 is TGTGCCAGCATCTCAAACCCAGGGACAGCCTACGAGCAGTACTTC.

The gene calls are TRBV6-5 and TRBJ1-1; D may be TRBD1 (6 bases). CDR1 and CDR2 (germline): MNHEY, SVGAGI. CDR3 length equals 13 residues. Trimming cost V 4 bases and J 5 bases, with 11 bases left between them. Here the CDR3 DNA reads TGTGCCAGCAGTTGGGGGGGGCTAACTGAAGCTTTCTTT. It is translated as CASSWGGLTEAFF.

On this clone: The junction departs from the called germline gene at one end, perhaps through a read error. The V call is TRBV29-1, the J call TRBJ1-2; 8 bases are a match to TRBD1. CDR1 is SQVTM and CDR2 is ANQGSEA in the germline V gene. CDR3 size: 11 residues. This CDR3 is CSVEEDRGYDF. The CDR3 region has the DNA TGCAGCGTTGAGGAAGACAGGGGCTACGACTTC. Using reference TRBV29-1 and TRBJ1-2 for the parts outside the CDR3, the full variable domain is SAVISQKPSRDICQRGTSLTIQCQVDSQVTMMFWYRQQPGQSLTLIATANQGSEATYESGFVIDKFPISRPNLTFSTLTVSNMSPEDSSIYLCSVEEDRGYDFGSGTRLTVV.

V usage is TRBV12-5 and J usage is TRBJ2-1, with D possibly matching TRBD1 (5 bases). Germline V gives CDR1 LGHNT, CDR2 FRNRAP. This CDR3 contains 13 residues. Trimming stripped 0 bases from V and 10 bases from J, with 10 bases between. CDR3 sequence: CASGLVGAGEQFF. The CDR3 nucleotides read TGTGCTAGTGGTTTGGTAGGGGCAGGCGAGCAGTTCTTC.

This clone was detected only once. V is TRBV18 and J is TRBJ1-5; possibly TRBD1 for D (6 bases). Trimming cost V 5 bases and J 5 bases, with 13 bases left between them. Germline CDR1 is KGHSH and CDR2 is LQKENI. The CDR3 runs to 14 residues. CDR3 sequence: CASSETGKDQPQHF. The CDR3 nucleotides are TGTGCCAGCTCAGAAACAGGGAAGGATCAGCCCCAGCATTTT.

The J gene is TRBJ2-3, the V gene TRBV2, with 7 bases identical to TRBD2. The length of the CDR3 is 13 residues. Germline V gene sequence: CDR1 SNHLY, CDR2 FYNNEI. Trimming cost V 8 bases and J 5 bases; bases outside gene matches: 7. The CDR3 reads CASLGGVIDTQYF. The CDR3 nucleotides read TGTGCCAGCTTGGGGGGGGTTATAGATACGCAGTATTTT.

The DNA of the CDR3 is TGCAGCGTTGCCTGGGACAGCGATAGCAATCAGCCCCAGCATTTT. Translation gives CSVAWDSDSNQPQHF. The V and J genes are TRBV29-1 and TRBJ1-5; 7 nucleotides align to TRBD1. The CDR3 totals 15 residues. The trim removed 4 bases at V and 0 bases at J, leaving 6 bases unmatched. Germline CDR1 is SQVTM and CDR2 is ANQGSEA. Drawing the rest from reference TRBV29-1 and TRBJ1-5, the complete variable domain is SAVISQKPSRDICQRGTSLTIQCQVDSQVTMMFWYRQQPGQSLTLIATANQGSEATYESGFVIDKFPISRPNLTFSTLTVSNMSPEDSSIYLCSVAWDSDSNQPQHFGDGTRLSIL.

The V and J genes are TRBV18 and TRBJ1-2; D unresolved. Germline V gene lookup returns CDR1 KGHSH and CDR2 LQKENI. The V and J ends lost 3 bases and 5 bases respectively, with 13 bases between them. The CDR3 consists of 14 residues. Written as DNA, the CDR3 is TGTGCCAGCTCACCTAACGACGGAGGGTATGGCTACACCTTC. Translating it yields CASSPNDGGYGYTF.

The CDR3: CASSTGSADTQYF. In DNA, the CDR3 is TGCGCCAGCAGTACAGGGTCCGCGGATACGCAGTATTTT. The chain joins TRBV5-1 to TRBJ2-3; TRBD1 might be the D (6 bases). CDR1 is SGHRS, CDR2 YFSETQ, per germline. Trimming removed 5 bases from V and 6 bases from J, with 13 bases in between. This CDR3 is built from 13 residues.